These 28 T cell receptor beta chains were all obtained from the same sample, sequenced in a study of CD8+ T cells in alopecia areata. Investigators isolated RNA and reverse transcribed it into cDNA to act as the sequencing template. Assay used: immunoSEQ multiplex PCR; TCRdb lists only in-frame clones, some missing. This sample carries just over 150,000 clones, less than 65% of them seen once, and the ten largest clones take less than 20%. Sample: CD8+ T cells sorted from blood, taken at week 0. The receptors here all came from a human donor with alopecia areata.

This clone appeared once. The chain carries TRBV4-3 and TRBJ2-1; 8 positions agree with TRBD2. The CDR3 contains 15 residues. Looked up from germline, CDR1 is LGHNA and CDR2 is YSLEER. J lost 7 bases, V lost 4 bases, and 9 bases had no gene match. CDR3 DNA: TGCGCCAGCAGCCCCACTAGGACTAGCCGGAATGAGCAGTTCTTC. Translation gives CASSPTRTSRNEQFF.

The V and J genes are TRBV13 and TRBJ2-7; 9 bases agree with TRBD2. Germline V gives CDR1 PRHDT, CDR2 FYEKMQ (reference sequence). The CDR3 covers 19 residues. Germline trimming cut 1 base from V and 3 bases from J; bases unmatched to any gene: 16. Here the CDR3 DNA reads TGTGCCAGCAGCTTAGCGCTTAGCGGGGGAACCTCTACCAACTACGAGCAGTACTTC. It yields the protein CASSLALSGGTSTNYEQYF.

The chain uses TRBV29-1 and TRBJ2-1, with D maybe TRBD2 (6 bases). Trimming removed 1 base from V and 5 bases from J, with 15 bases in between. The CDR3 loop spans 15 amino acids. Germline V gene lookup returns CDR1 SQVTM and CDR2 ANQGSEA. CDR3 coding DNA: TGCAGCGTTGAAGTTGTAGGGGAGGAGGACAATGAGCAGTTCTTC. Its translation: CSVEVVGEEDNEQFF.

This clone was counted between two and nine times. The V gene is TRBV7-9, the J gene TRBJ1-6, with D maybe TRBD1 (5 bases). V was trimmed by 3 bases and J by 8 bases, leaving 14 bases between them. This CDR3 contains 15 residues. Germline V CDR1 and CDR2: SEHNR, FQNEAQ (reference sequence). The CDR3 protein is CASSLATEQYSPLHF. DNA for the CDR3: TGTGCCAGCAGCTTGGCGACAGAGCAATATTCACCCCTCCACTTT.

CDR3: CASQGVGYEQYF. The CDR3, as DNA: TGTGCCTCACAGGGGGTCGGCTACGAGCAGTACTTC. The chain joins TRBV30 to TRBJ2-7, with 8 bases that match TRBD1. V shed 7 bases and J 3 bases; nucleotides not matched to a gene: 5. Looked up from germline, CDR1 is GTSNPN and CDR2 is SVGIG (reference sequence). This CDR3 comprises 12 residues.

The chain uses TRBV25-1 and TRBJ1-2; 7 bases match TRBD1. The CDR3 extends over 16 amino acids. Germline values: CDR1 MGHDK, CDR2 SYGVNS. After removal of 10 bases from V and 8 bases from J, the junction contained 22 bases not matched to a gene. CDR3 region: CATEGGTERMVKGYTF. In nucleotides, the CDR3 is TGTGCCACCGAGGGCGGGACAGAGAGAATGGTAAAGGGCTACACCTTC.

This clone was counted a few times. V gene TRBV7-8 combines with J gene TRBJ1-4; D gene uncertain. The germline gives CDR1 SGHVS, CDR2 FQNEAQ. This CDR3 comprises 15 residues. V lost 4 bases to trimming and J lost 8 bases, with 17 bases between them. The CDR3 region has the DNA TGTGCCAGCAGCTCTCCAATACTTCCAGTGGAAAAACTGTTTTTT. This translates into CASSSPILPVEKLFF.

The rearrangement uses TRBV29-1 and TRBJ1-2, with D perhaps TRBD1 (5 bases). Trimming removed 7 bases from V and 3 bases from J, with 18 bases in between. This CDR3 is built from 14 residues. Germline values: CDR1 SQVTM, CDR2 ANQGSEA. The CDR3 sequence: CSAGPRVGDYGYTF. For the CDR3, the DNA is TGCAGCGCCGGGCCCCGGGTAGGGGACTATGGCTACACCTTC.

The gene calls are TRBV13 and TRBJ1-2; 7 bases align to TRBD1. In germline, CDR1 is PRHDT, CDR2 FYEKMQ (reference sequence). This CDR3 has 15 amino acids. V was clipped by 5 bases and J by 0 bases; unmatched bases: 6. The DNA of the CDR3 is TGTGCCAGCAGCCCCCGGGACAGATCTAACTATGGCTACACCTTC. Amino acid sequence: CASSPRDRSNYGYTF.

The chain has TRBV5-6 and TRBJ1-2; TRBD1 aligns across 8 bases. This CDR3 has 17 residues. The germline gives CDR1 SGHDT, CDR2 YYEEEE. Trimming removed 3 bases from V and 7 bases from J; junction bases left unmatched: 17. CDR3 residues: CASSWRTGSGLQAGYTF. Written as DNA, the CDR3 is TGTGCCAGCAGCTGGCGGACAGGGTCGGGGTTGCAGGCTGGCTACACCTTC.

The rearrangement joins TRBV30 to TRBJ2-7, with 10 nucleotides matching TRBD1. CDR3 length: 13 amino acids. Germline CDR1 is GTSNPN and CDR2 is SVGIG (reference sequence). The V segment lost 5 bases and the J segment 7 bases; nucleotides outside the gene matches: 8. The CDR3 reads CAWGDRGELEQYF. The CDR3 DNA is TGTGCCTGGGGGGACAGGGGAGAGCTGGAGCAGTACTTC.

This chain joins TRBV13 and TRBJ2-7; D remains ambiguous. Between the trimmed V and J ends, which lost 5 bases and 0 bases, there was a span of 11 bases. The CDR3 consists of 14 residues. Per the germline V gene, CDR1 is PRHDT and CDR2 is FYEKMQ (reference sequence). Here the CDR3 reads CASSPVSSSYEQYF. CDR3 nucleotide sequence: TGTGCCAGCAGCCCCGTCTCCAGCTCCTACGAGCAGTACTTC.

The chain links TRBV30 to TRBJ1-1; the D is unclear. Germline CDR1 reads GTSNPN; CDR2 reads SVGIG (reference sequence). Trimming pared 2 bases from V and 3 bases from J, leaving 7 bases between. This CDR3 has 12 amino acids. The CDR3 region is CAWSLVYTEAFF. The DNA for the CDR3 is TGTGCCTGGAGTTTGGTGTACACTGAAGCTTTCTTT.

V usage is TRBV29-1 and J usage is TRBJ2-6; TRBD1 matches at 10 bases. CDR1 SQVTM and CDR2 ANQGSEA come from the germline V gene. V was clipped by 3 bases and J by 3 bases; unmatched bases: 2. The CDR3 contains 15 residues. The CDR3 bases are TGCAGCGTTGACGACAGGGGGCTTGGGGCCAACGTCCTGACTTTC. This sequence encodes CSVDDRGLGANVLTF.

The chain employs TRBV4-2 and TRBJ2-7, with 7 nucleotides matching TRBD2. Looked up from germline, CDR1 is LGHNA and CDR2 is YNFKEQ. J lost 1 base, V lost 0 bases, and 3 bases had no gene match. The CDR3 loop spans 15 amino acids. Here the CDR3 reads CASSQERGGSYEQYF. CDR3 coding DNA: TGTGCCAGCAGCCAAGAGCGGGGAGGGTCCTACGAGCAGTACTTC.

V gene TRBV29-1 combines with J gene TRBJ2-5; tentatively, D is TRBD2 (6 bases). V lost 0 bases and J lost 4, with 18 bases in between. The CDR3 runs to 16 residues. Per germline, CDR1 SQVTM and CDR2 ANQGSEA. This chain's CDR3 is CSVEEEGKVIPETQYF. The CDR3 DNA reads as TGCAGCGTTGAAGAGGAGGGTAAAGTCATCCCAGAGACCCAGTACTTC.

CDR3 in DNA: TGTGCCTGGGGAGGCGCGAACACTGAAGCTTTCTTT. As protein: CAWGGANTEAFF. The rearrangement joins TRBV30 to TRBJ1-1; D gene unclear. V was shortened by 5 bases and J by 1 base, with 8 bases between the two germline ends. The germline gives CDR1 GTSNPN, CDR2 SVGIG (reference sequence). CDR3 length equals 12 residues.

This clone turned up a few times. This chain joins TRBV29-1 and TRBJ2-3; maybe TRBD2 (6 bases). Germline CDR1 and CDR2: SQVTM and ANQGSEA. This CDR3 contains 13 residues. V was clipped by 7 bases and J by 0 bases, with 11 bases between them. DNA of the CDR3: TGCAGCGCGGACTACCTTAGCACAGATACGCAGTATTTT. This sequence encodes CSADYLSTDTQYF.

The V and J genes are TRBV6-5 and TRBJ1-1; D unresolved. Trimming removed 8 bases at V and 5 bases at J, with 12 bases between. This CDR3 has 12 residues. From germline, CDR1 is MNHEY and CDR2 SVGAGI. The CDR3 is CASATGGTEAFF. In DNA form, the CDR3 reads TGTGCCAGCGCCACGGGAGGGACTGAAGCTTTCTTT.

This clone appeared a few times. The CDR3: CASSPWSGASGTDTQYF. The CDR3 nucleotides read TGTGCCAGCAGTCCTTGGAGTGGGGCATCGGGCACAGATACGCAGTATTTT. The chain recombines TRBV9 with TRBJ2-3, with a possible D match to TRBD1 (5 bases). Deletions cut 5 bases from V and 1 base from J, with 20 bases between. The length of the CDR3 is 17 residues. The germline gives CDR1 SGDLS, CDR2 YYNGEE. Based on the CDR3 plus reference TRBV9 and TRBJ2-3, the full variable domain is DSGVTQTPKHLITATGQRVTLRCSPRSGDLSVYWYQQSLDQGLQFLIQYYNGEERAKGNILERFSAQQFPDLHSELNLSSLELGDSALYFCASSPWSGASGTDTQYFGPGTRLTVL.

This clone was counted a few times. The V call is TRBV7-2, the J call TRBJ2-1, with unresolved D. The V end was cut by 5 bases, the J end by 0 bases, with 14 bases between. The germline V gene has CDR1 SGHTA and CDR2 FQGNSA. The length of the CDR3 is 16 residues. Here the CDR3 DNA reads TGTGCCAGCAGCCCATTTGAGGTACCCTCCTACAATGAGCAGTTCTTC. Residues: CASSPFEVPSYNEQFF.

The chain carries TRBV29-1 and TRBJ1-1; D might be TRBD1 (5 bases). Trimming left V 1 base short and J 4 bases short, with 10 bases between. Germline loops: CDR1 SQVTM, CDR2 ANQGSEA. The CDR3 sequence is 13 residues long. The CDR3 loop is CSVEGGAGTEAFF. CDR3 bases: TGCAGCGTTGAAGGGGGCGCGGGCACTGAAGCTTTCTTT.

This chain connects TRBV15 to TRBJ1-4; weak D call: TRBD1 (5 bases). Trimming took 4 bases from V and 1 from J, leaving 16 bases between them. Germline lookup yields CDR1 LNHNV and CDR2 YYDKDF (reference sequence). CDR3 size: 17 residues. The CDR3 sequence is CATSIDIMGETNEKLFF. The CDR3 region has the DNA TGTGCCACCAGCATCGACATCATGGGGGAAACTAATGAAAAACTGTTTTTT.

This clone has only a few counts. The chain couples TRBV29-1 to TRBJ1-2; 9 bases line up with TRBD1. The V and J ends lost 6 bases and 5 bases, in that order; junction bases with no gene match: 7. The CDR3 has 13 amino acids. Per germline, CDR1 SQVTM and CDR2 ANQGSEA. The CDR3 region has the DNA TGCAGCGTCCGGACAGGGGAGGAATATGGCTACACCTTC. It specifies CSVRTGEEYGYTF.

The sample holds a few counts of this clone. A far larger clone is just one base off, so this is likely a read error. V is TRBV6-7 and J is TRBJ1-2; 8 bases line up with TRBD1. TRBV6-7 is an open reading frame whose function is uncertain. CDR3 length: 17 amino acids. The CDR3 DNA is TGTGCCAGCAGTTACTTGAATCCGGGACAGGAAAACTTTGGCTACACCTTC. Residues: CASSYLNPGQENFGYTF.

Details on this clone: At the DNA level, this CDR3 is encoded by other sequences in the same sample as well. The chain joins TRBV4-3 to TRBJ1-2, with TRBD1 identical over 8 bases. With 0 bases clipped from V and 4 bases from J, the junction kept 4 bases outside the gene matches. CDR1 is LGHNA and CDR2 is YSLEER in the germline V gene. This CDR3 region has 15 residues. CDR3 amino acids: CASSQDTGGAYGYTF. The CDR3 nucleotides are TGCGCCAGCAGCCAAGATACAGGGGGGGCCTATGGCTACACCTTC.

This clone appeared a single time. The V gene is TRBV4-1, the J gene TRBJ1-5; possibly TRBD1 for D (6 bases). The CDR3 has 16 amino acids. Germline CDR1 and CDR2: MGHRA and YSYEKL. The V and J ends lost 4 bases and 2 bases respectively, with 15 bases between them. The CDR3 reads CASSPSGGNGNQPQHF. The CDR3 bases are TGCGCCAGCAGCCCGTCGGGGGGCAACGGCAATCAGCCCCAGCATTTT.

This clone showed up just a few times. V gene TRBV11-2 combines with J gene TRBJ2-3, with TRBD2 matching 8 bases. The CDR3 has 14 residues. The V gene end was trimmed by 5 bases and the J gene end by 4 bases; junction bases not matched to a gene: 5. The V gene's germline CDR1 is SGHAT and CDR2 FQNNGV. CDR3 in DNA: TGTGCCAGCAGCCGCGGGACTAGTCCAGATACGCAGTATTTT. This sequence encodes CASSRGTSPDTQYF.